This TCR beta chain was documented in a study of T cells in Graves' hyperthyroidism and ophthalmopathy. V shed 4 bases, J shed 4 bases, and the junction held 9 bases outside the gene matches. From germline, CDR1 is SGHRS and CDR2 YFSETQ. The CDR3 covers 16 residues. The CDR3 regions of TCR beta were amplified from RNA transcripts. TCR CDR3 underwent first-round RT-PCR with the HTBI primer set. MiXCR was run by TCRdb on the multiplex PCR reads, yielding one entry per CDR3 protein. The sample has roughly 650,000 distinct CDR3 sequences, approximately 16% seen once. This clonotype was counted ten times or more.

Sequencing was performed on blood. This chain joins TRBV5-1 and TRBJ2-1, with 9 bases identical to TRBD2. The source is a woman in her 40s with Graves' ophthalmopathy. CDR3 sequence: CASSTTSGGEYNEQFF. Written as DNA, the CDR3 is TGCGCCAGCAGCACGACTAGCGGCGGAGAGTACAATGAGCAGTTCTTC.